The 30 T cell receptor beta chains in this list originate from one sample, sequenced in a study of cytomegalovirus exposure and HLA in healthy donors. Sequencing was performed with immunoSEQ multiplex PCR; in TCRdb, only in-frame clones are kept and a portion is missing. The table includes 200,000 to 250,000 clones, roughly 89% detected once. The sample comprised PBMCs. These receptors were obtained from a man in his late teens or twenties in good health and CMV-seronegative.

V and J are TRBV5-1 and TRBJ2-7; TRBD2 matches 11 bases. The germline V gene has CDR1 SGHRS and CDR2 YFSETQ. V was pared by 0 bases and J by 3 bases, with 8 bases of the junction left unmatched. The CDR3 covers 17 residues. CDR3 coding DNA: TGCGCCAGCAGCTTGGGGCCAACCGGGACTAGCGGCTACGAGCAGTACTTC. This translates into CASSLGPTGTSGYEQYF.

CDR3 loop: CASSQDPGTEAFF. In DNA form, the CDR3 reads TGCGCCAGCAGCCAAGACCCAGGGACTGAAGCTTTCTTT. The chain carries TRBV4-3 and TRBJ1-1; D possibly corresponds to TRBD1 (5 bases). Germline V gene sequence: CDR1 LGHNA, CDR2 YSLEER. There are 13 residues in the CDR3. V was pared by 0 bases and J by 5 bases, with 7 bases between.

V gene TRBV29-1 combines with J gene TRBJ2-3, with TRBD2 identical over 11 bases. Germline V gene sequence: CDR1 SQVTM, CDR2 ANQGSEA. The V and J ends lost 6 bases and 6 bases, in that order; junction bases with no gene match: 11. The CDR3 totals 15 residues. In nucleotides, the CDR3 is TGCAGCGTCTCCTTCACTAGCGGGGGCAAGGATACGCAGTATTTT. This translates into CSVSFTSGGKDTQYF.

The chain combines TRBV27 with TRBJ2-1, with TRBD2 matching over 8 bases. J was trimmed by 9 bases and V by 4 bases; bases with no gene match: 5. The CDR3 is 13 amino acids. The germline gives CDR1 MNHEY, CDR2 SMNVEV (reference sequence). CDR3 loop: CASSSGLATEQFF. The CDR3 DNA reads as TGTGCCAGCAGTTCCGGACTAGCTACTGAGCAGTTCTTC.

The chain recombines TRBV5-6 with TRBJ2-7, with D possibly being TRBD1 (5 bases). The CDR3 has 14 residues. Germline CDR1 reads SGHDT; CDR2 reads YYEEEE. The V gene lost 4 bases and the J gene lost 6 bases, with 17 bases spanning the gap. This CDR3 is CASSPGYSSGEQYF. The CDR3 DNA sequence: TGTGCCAGCAGCCCAGGGTATAGCTCTGGCGAGCAGTACTTC. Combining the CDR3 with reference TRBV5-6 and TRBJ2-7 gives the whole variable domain DAGVTQSPTHLIKTRGQQVTLRCSPKSGHDTVSWYQQALGQGPQFIFQYYEEEERQRGNFPDRFSGHQFPNYSSELNVNALLLGDSALYLCASSPGYSSGEQYFGPGTRLTVT.

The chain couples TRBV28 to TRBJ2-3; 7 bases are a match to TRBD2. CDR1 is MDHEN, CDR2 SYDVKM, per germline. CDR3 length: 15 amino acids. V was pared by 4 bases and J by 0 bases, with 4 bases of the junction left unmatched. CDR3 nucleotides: TGTGCCAGCAGTTGGGAGGGAGCGAGCACAGATACGCAGTATTTT. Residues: CASSWEGASTDTQYF.

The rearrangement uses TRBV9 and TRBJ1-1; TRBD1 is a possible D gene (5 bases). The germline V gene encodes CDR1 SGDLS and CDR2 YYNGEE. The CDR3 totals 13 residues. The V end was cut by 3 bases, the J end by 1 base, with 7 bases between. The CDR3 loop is CASSATGNTEAFF. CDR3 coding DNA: TGTGCCAGCAGCGCTACAGGGAACACTGAAGCTTTCTTT.

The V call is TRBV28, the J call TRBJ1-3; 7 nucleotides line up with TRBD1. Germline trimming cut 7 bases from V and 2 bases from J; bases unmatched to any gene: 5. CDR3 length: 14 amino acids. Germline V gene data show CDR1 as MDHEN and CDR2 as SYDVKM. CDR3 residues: CASTWGQPGNTIYF. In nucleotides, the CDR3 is TGTGCCAGCACCTGGGGACAGCCTGGAAACACCATATATTTT.

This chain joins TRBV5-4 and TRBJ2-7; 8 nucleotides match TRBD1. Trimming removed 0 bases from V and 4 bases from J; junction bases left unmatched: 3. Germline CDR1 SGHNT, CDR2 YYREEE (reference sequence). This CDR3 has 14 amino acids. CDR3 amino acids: CASSLGRGQYEQYF. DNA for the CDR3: TGTGCCAGCAGCTTGGGCAGGGGGCAGTACGAGCAGTACTTC. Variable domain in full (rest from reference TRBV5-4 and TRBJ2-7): ETGVTQSPTHLIKTRGQQVTLRCSSQSGHNTVSWYQQALGQGPQFIFQYYREEENGRGNFPPRFSGLQFPNYSSELNVNALELDDSALYLCASSLGRGQYEQYFGPGTRLTVT.

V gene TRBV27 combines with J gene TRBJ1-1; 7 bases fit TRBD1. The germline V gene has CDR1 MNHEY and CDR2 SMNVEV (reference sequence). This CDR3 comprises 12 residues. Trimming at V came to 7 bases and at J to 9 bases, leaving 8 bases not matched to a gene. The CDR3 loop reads CASKRGREKAFF. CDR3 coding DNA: TGTGCCAGCAAGAGGGGGCGCGAGAAAGCTTTCTTT.

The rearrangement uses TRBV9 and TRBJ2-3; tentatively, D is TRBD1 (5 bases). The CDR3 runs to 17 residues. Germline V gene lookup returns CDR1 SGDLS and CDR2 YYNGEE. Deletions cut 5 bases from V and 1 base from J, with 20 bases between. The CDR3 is CASSLTWGGPGTDTQYF. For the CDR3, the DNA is TGTGCCAGCAGTCTCACGTGGGGCGGACCTGGCACAGATACGCAGTATTTT. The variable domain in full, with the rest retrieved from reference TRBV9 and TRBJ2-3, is DSGVTQTPKHLITATGQRVTLRCSPRSGDLSVYWYQQSLDQGLQFLIQYYNGEERAKGNILERFSAQQFPDLHSELNLSSLELGDSALYFCASSLTWGGPGTDTQYFGPGTRLTVL.

CDR3 residues: CASSQDPRQGAKFF. DNA for the CDR3: TGCGCCAGCAGCCAAGATCCGAGACAGGGGGCGAAGTTCTTC. The V gene is TRBV4-3, the J gene TRBJ2-1; 10 positions agree with TRBD1. This CDR3 has 14 amino acids. Germline CDR1 LGHNA, CDR2 YSLEER. V lost 0 bases and J lost 14; bases outside the gene matches: 7.

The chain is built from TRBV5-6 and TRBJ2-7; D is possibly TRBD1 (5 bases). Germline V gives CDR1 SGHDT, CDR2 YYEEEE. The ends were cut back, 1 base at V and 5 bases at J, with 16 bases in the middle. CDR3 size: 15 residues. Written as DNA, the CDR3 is TGTGCCAGCAGCTTGAAGGCAGGGATGGTCCACGAGCAGTACTTC. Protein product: CASSLKAGMVHEQYF.

CDR3 sequence: CASSQGLVGRYNEQFF. In DNA form, the CDR3 reads TGCGCCAGCAGCCAAGGGCTAGTTGGTAGGTACAATGAGCAGTTCTTC. The genes are TRBV4-1 and TRBJ2-1; D unclear. From germline, CDR1 is MGHRA and CDR2 YSYEKL. Trimming removed 1 base at V and 4 bases at J, with 14 bases between. The CDR3 extends over 16 amino acids.

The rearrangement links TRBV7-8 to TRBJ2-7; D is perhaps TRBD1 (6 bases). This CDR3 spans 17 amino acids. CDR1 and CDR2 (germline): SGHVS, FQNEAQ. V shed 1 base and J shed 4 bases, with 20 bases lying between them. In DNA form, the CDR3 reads TGTGCCAGCAGCTTAGAATTAAGGTCAGGGGTTTTTTACGAGCAGTACTTC. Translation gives CASSLELRSGVFYEQYF.

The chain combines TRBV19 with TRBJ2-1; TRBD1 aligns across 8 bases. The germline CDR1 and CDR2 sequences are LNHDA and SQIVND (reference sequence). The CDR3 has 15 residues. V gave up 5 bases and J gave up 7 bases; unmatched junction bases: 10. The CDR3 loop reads CASSPSRTGRNEQFF. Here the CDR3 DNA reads TGTGCCAGTAGTCCATCTCGGACAGGGAGGAATGAGCAGTTCTTC.

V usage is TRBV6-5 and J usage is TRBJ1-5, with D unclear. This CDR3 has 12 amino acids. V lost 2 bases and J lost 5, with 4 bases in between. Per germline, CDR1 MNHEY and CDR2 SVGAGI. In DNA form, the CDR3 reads TGTGCCAGCAGTTACCGGGATCAGCCCCAGCATTTT. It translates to CASSYRDQPQHF.

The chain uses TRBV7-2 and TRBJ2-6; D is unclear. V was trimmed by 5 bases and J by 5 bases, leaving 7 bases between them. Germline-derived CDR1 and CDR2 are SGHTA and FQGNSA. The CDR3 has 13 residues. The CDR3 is CASSPRRANVLTF. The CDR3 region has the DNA TGTGCCAGCAGCCCGAGGAGGGCCAACGTCCTGACTTTC.

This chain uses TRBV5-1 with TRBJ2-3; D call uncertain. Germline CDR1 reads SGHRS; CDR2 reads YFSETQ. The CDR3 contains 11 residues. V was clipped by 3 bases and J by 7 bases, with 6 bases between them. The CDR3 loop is CASSYSYTQYF. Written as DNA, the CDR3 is TGCGCCAGCAGCTACTCCTATACGCAGTATTTT.

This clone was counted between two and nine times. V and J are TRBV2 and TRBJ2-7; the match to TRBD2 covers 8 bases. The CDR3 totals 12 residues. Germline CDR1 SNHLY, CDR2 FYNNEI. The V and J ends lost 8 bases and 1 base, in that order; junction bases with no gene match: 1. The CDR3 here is CASQRGSYEQYF. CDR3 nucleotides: TGTGCCAGCCAGCGGGGGTCCTACGAGCAGTACTTC.

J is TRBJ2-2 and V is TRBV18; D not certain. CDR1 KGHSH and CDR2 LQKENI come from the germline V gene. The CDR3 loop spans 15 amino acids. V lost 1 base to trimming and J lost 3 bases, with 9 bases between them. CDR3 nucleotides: TGTGCCAGCTCACCACTAAGTACGGACACCGGGGAGCTGTTTTTT. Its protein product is CASSPLSTDTGELFF.

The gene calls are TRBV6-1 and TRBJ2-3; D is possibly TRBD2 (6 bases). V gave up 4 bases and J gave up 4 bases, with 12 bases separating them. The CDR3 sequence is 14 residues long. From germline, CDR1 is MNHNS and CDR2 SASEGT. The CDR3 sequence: CASSGEEWADTQYF. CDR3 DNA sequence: TGTGCCAGCAGTGGGGAGGAATGGGCAGATACGCAGTATTTT.

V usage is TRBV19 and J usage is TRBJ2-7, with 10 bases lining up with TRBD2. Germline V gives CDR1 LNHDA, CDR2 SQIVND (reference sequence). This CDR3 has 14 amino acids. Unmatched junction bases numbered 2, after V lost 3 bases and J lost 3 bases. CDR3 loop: CASSMVAGGYEQYF. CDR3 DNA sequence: TGTGCCAGTAGTATGGTAGCGGGAGGCTACGAGCAGTACTTC.

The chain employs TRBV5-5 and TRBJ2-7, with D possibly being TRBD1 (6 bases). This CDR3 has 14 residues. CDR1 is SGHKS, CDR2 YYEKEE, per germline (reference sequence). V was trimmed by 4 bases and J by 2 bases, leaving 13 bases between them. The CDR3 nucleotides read TGTGCCAGCAGCCCCCGGGACATCCCCTACGAGCAGTACTTC. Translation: CASSPRDIPYEQYF. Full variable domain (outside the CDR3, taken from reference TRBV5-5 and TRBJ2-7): DAGVTQSPTHLIKTRGQQVTLRCSPISGHKSVSWYQQVLGQGPQFIFQYYEKEERGRGNFPDRFSARQFPNYSSELNVNALLLGDSALYLCASSPRDIPYEQYFGPGTRLTVT.

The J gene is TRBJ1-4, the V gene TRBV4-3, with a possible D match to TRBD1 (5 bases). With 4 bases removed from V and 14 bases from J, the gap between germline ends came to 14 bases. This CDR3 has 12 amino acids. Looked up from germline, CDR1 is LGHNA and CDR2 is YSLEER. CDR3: CASSPEGVMLFF. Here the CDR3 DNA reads TGCGCCAGCAGCCCAGAAGGGGTTATGCTGTTTTTT.

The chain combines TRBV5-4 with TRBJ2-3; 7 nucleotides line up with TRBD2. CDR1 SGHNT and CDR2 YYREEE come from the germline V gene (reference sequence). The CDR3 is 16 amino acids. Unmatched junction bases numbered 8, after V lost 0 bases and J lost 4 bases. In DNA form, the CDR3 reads TGTGCCAGCAGCTTGGAGGGATGGGAGGGGTCAGATACGCAGTATTTT. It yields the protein CASSLEGWEGSDTQYF.

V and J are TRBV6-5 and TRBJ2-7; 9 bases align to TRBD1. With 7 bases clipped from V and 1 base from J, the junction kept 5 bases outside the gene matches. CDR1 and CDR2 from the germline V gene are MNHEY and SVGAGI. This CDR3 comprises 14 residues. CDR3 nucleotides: TGTGCCAGCAACCAGGACAGGGGATCCTACGAGCAGTACTTC. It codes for CASNQDRGSYEQYF.

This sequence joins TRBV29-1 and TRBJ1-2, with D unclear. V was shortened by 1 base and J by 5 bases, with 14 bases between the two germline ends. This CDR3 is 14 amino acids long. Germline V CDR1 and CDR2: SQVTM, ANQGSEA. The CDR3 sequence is CSVEVEASLYGYTF. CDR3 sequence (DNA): TGCAGCGTTGAAGTTGAGGCTAGTTTATATGGCTACACCTTC.

The CDR3 sequence is CASSKDRRRNYYGYTF. The DNA of the CDR3 is TGTGCCAGCAGCAAAGACAGAAGAAGAAACTACTATGGCTACACCTTC. V and J are TRBV7-9 and TRBJ1-2; possibly TRBD1 for D (5 bases). Germline V gene lookup returns CDR1 SEHNR and CDR2 FQNEAQ (reference sequence). Deletions cut 5 bases from V and 3 bases from J, with 19 bases between. The CDR3 spans 16 residues.

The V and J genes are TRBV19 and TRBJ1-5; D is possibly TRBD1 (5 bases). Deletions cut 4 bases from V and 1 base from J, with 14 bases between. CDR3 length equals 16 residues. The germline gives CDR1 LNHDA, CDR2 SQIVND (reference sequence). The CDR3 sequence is CASSTAGAGSNQPQHF. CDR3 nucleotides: TGTGCCAGTAGTACCGCTGGGGCGGGAAGCAATCAGCCCCAGCATTTT.